This TCR beta chain emerged from a study of blood T cell repertoires in COVID-19. Study at large: The study drew acute and convalescent COVID-19 samples from the United States, Italy and Spain. PBMCs, B-cell-depleted T cells, or T cells were the source of the cDNA or gDNA that made up the material.

V gave up 4 bases and J gave up 2 bases; unmatched junction bases: 8. Per germline, CDR1 LGHDT and CDR2 YNNKEL (reference sequence). This CDR3 has 16 amino acids. This clone is a singleton in its sample. In the study's own analysis: For nucleated cells, counts were estimated from reference gene primer amplification. Some clones are missing from TCRdb's copy, which holds only in-frame ones; the method was immunoSEQ multiplex PCR. V and J calls and clone size follow that table, whereas D and trimming were derived from the DNA. The repertoire holds just over 650,000 clones, about nine tenths seen once, with about 0.26% in the top ten.

The sample was peripheral blood. The chain carries TRBV3-1 (or the pseudogene TRBV3-2) and TRBJ1-2, with 9 positions matching TRBD1. The sequence was collected from a woman aged 18-29 years with acute or convalescent COVID-19. The DNA for the CDR3 is TGTGCCAGCAGCCGTTATACAGGGGGCACGAACTATGGCTACACCTTC. This encodes CASSRYTGGTNYGYTF.